A single sample is the source of the 8 T cell receptor beta chains below, sequenced in a study of T cell repertoires in ileal Crohn's disease. Sequenced by immunoSEQ multiplex PCR; TCRdb stores in-frame clones only, minus some. The table lists about 11,000 clones, roughly 82% of them singletons. The sample comprised ileal tissue. The receptor source for this set is an adult with Crohn's disease.

This clone was seen a single time. The chain combines TRBV18 with TRBJ1-1, with a possible D match to TRBD1 (5 bases). V was shortened by 6 bases and J by 1 base, with 12 bases between the two germline ends. The germline gives CDR1 KGHSH, CDR2 LQKENI. This CDR3 region has 14 residues. CDR3 DNA sequence: TGTGCCAGCTCCTTGACAGTAAAGAACACTGAAGCTTTCTTT. Protein sequence: CASSLTVKNTEAFF.

This chain connects TRBV4-1 to TRBJ2-7; 9 bases are a match to TRBD2. This CDR3 has 16 amino acids. Losses at the gene ends were 1 base for V and 4 bases for J; bases not matched to a gene: 8. Germline V gives CDR1 MGHRA, CDR2 YSYEKL. CDR3 nucleotides: TGCGCCAGCAGCCAAGGTGCTAGCGGGGCCCAATACGAGCAGTACTTC. Residues: CASSQGASGAQYEQYF.

This clone has only one observation. The chain combines TRBV5-1 with TRBJ1-2, with D possibly being TRBD1 (6 bases). CDR3 length: 13 residues. Looked up from germline, CDR1 is SGHRS and CDR2 is YFSETQ. Trimming left V 0 bases short and J 7 bases short, with 10 bases between. The CDR3 DNA follows: TGCGCCAGCAGCTTGGACAGGGCTTTTGGCTACACCTTC. The encoded protein is CASSLDRAFGYTF.

The chain has TRBV2 and TRBJ1-5; 8 bases line up with TRBD1. CDR1 SNHLY and CDR2 FYNNEI come from the germline V gene. V shed 5 bases, J shed 6 bases, and the junction held 3 bases outside the gene matches. CDR3 length: 13 residues. CDR3 in DNA: TGTGCCAGCAGTTGGACAGGGTTTCAGCCCCAGCATTTT. It is translated as CASSWTGFQPQHF.

The CDR3 sequence is CASSSQGGSYEQYF. CDR3 bases: TGTGCCAGTAGTTCACAGGGGGGCTCCTACGAGCAGTACTTC. The rearrangement links TRBV19 to TRBJ2-7; 8 positions match TRBD1. V dropped 5 bases and J dropped 0; count of bases not matched to a gene: 3. Germline CDR1 LNHDA, CDR2 SQIVND (reference sequence). This CDR3 has 14 residues.

J is TRBJ2-7 and V is TRBV5-1; tentatively, D is TRBD1 (5 bases). V was clipped by 2 bases and J by 3 bases, with 9 bases between them. CDR3 length: 13 amino acids. Per the germline V gene, CDR1 is SGHRS and CDR2 is YFSETQ. DNA of the CDR3: TGCGCCAGCAGCTTCGAGACAGACTACGAGCAGTACTTC. It codes for CASSFETDYEQYF.

V gene TRBV29-1 combines with J gene TRBJ1-2, with a tentative D call TRBD1 (5 bases). Germline V gene sequence: CDR1 SQVTM, CDR2 ANQGSEA. The CDR3 has 11 amino acids. V lost 5 bases and J 7 bases, leaving 11 bases between the germline ends. This CDR3 reads CSVRGSGGYTF. Written as DNA, the CDR3 is TGCAGCGTTCGGGGGTCGGGTGGCTACACCTTC.

This chain uses TRBV6-1 with TRBJ2-5, with 12 bases fitting TRBD2. With 3 bases clipped from V and 4 bases from J, the junction kept 3 bases outside the gene matches. CDR1 is MNHNS and CDR2 is SASEGT in the germline V gene. CDR3 length equals 15 residues. The CDR3 DNA sequence: TGTGCCAGCAGTGACTGGACTAGCGGGGTAGAGACCCAGTACTTC. It translates to CASSDWTSGVETQYF.